Shown below are 14 T cell receptor beta chains from a single sample sequenced in a study of blood T cells in healthy people across ages. A J-beta primer mix and a sample-barcoded 5' primer were used in a second PCR of about 7 to 12 cycles. TCRdb passed the 5' RACE reads through MiXCR, listing each CDR3 protein once. The sample lists 870,000 or so distinct CDR3 sequences, 25% to 30% occurring once. The sequenced sample consisted of blood. The receptor source for this set is a woman older than 75 in good health.

This clonotype was observed at least ten times. The V gene is TRBV6-1, the J gene TRBJ2-4; TRBD2 is a possible D gene (6 bases). The V gene's germline CDR1 is MNHNS and CDR2 SASEGT. There are 15 residues in the CDR3. V was pared by 3 bases and J by 1 base, with 10 bases between. CDR3 in amino acids: CASSEGLNAKNIQYF. In DNA, the CDR3 is TGTGCCAGCAGTGAGGGACTTAACGCCAAAAACATTCAGTACTTC.

The gene calls are TRBV27 and TRBJ2-1; D unresolved. Trimming shortened V by 0 bases and J by 10 bases, and 13 bases separated the two germline ends. The CDR3 has 14 residues. Germline CDR1 and CDR2: MNHEY and SMNVEV (reference sequence). The DNA for the CDR3 is TGTGCCAGCAGTTTATCCACAGTGTTGTGGGAGCAGTTCTTC. Protein: CASSLSTVLWEQFF.

Turning to this clonotype: Just one base apart from a much larger clone, this may be a read error. CDR3 bases: TGTGCCAGCTGTTTAGGGGACAGATTAGGCTACGAGCAGTACTTC. Amino acid sequence: CASCLGDRLGYEQYF. V gene TRBV12-3 or TRBV12-4 combines with J gene TRBJ2-7, with 7 bases aligning to TRBD1. The CDR3 length is 15 residues.

Of note for this clonotype: Given a much more abundant clone one base away, this may be a read error. The chain links TRBV12-3 or TRBV12-4 to TRBJ2-3; D is tentatively TRBD1 or TRBD2 (6 bases each). This CDR3 is built from 13 residues. Trimming stripped 8 bases from V and 3 bases from J, with 12 bases between. CDR3 bases: TGTGCCAGCGGAAGGGGGGAAACAGATACGCAGTATTTT. Amino acids: CASGRGETDTQYF.

A remark on this clonotype: An end of the junction does not agree with germline; a read error may underlie this. The chain carries TRBV15 and TRBJ1-1; D not certain. The germline CDR1 and CDR2 sequences are LNHNV and YYDKDF (reference sequence). The CDR3 is 14 amino acids. The CDR3 loop is CTTSRDLMNTEAFF. The CDR3 coding sequence is TGTACCACCAGCAGAGATTTGATGAACACTGAAGCTTTCTTT.

Only a few counts were recorded for this clonotype. One end of the junction fails to match germline, which may point to a read error. This chain uses TRBV4-1 with TRBJ2-2, with 7 positions matching TRBD2. Germline values: CDR1 MGHRA, CDR2 YSYEKL. This CDR3 has 17 residues. CDR3 DNA: TGCGCCTGCAGCCGCCCTCAGGGAGGGCCGAACACCGGGGAGCTGTTTTTT. This translates into CACSRPQGGPNTGELFF.

The chain combines TRBV11-2 with TRBJ1-1; D not resolved. CDR1 is SGHAT, CDR2 FQNNGV, per germline. This CDR3 is built from 12 residues. The germline V and J ends were trimmed by 5 bases and 11 bases, with 15 bases remaining between them. The CDR3 protein is CASSPQPNKAFF. The CDR3 DNA is TGTGCCAGCAGCCCGCAACCGAATAAGGCTTTCTTT. Filled out from reference TRBV11-2 and TRBJ1-1, the complete variable domain reads EAGVAQSPRYKIIEKRQSVAFWCNPISGHATLYWYQQILGQGPKLLIQFQNNGVVDDSQLPKDRFSAERLKGVDSTLKIQPAKLEDSAVYLCASSPQPNKAFFGQGTRLTVV.

The V gene is TRBV29-1, the J gene TRBJ1-2; TRBD1 matches 10 bases. The CDR3 length is 15 residues. Germline CDR1 and CDR2: SQVTM and ANQGSEA. The V segment lost 3 bases and the J segment 5 bases; nucleotides outside the gene matches: 9. The CDR3 DNA is TGCAGCGTTGACTCGCCGACAGGGGGCGAGTATGGCTACACCTTC. This encodes CSVDSPTGGEYGYTF. Complete variable domain (other parts from reference TRBV29-1 and TRBJ1-2): SAVISQKPSRDICQRGTSLTIQCQVDSQVTMMFWYRQQPGQSLTLIATANQGSEATYESGFVIDKFPISRPNLTFSTLTVSNMSPEDSSIYLCSVDSPTGGEYGYTFGSGTRLTVV.

This clonotype was detected many times. The CDR3, as DNA: TGTGCCAGCAGCTTACCGACAGGGGCCTACGAGCAGTACTTC. Residues: CASSLPTGAYEQYF. The chain joins TRBV7-9 to TRBJ2-7; TRBD1 matches at 8 bases. The CDR3 spans 14 residues. The junction had 2 bases not matched to a gene; V was cut back by 2 bases and J by 2 bases. Per the germline V gene, CDR1 is SEHNR and CDR2 is FQNEAQ (reference sequence).

With regard to this clonotype: A much larger clone sits a single nucleotide away, making a read error possible. V usage is TRBV12-3 or TRBV12-4 and J usage is TRBJ2-3, with D possibly being TRBD2 (5 bases). The CDR3 runs to 15 residues. Deletions cut 3 bases from V and 6 bases from J, with 16 bases between. The CDR3 protein is CASSFGLGASDTQYF. CDR3 sequence (DNA): TGTGCCAGCAGTTTTGGTCTGGGAGCGTCGGATACGCAGTATTTT.

Points on this clonotype: Given a much more abundant clone one base away, this may be a read error. The chain recombines TRBV29-1 with TRBJ2-5, with D unresolved. The J call is doubtful: the DNA matches TRBJ2-1 better. Per germline, CDR1 SQVTM and CDR2 ANQGSEA. CDR3 length: 14 residues. CDR3 sequence (DNA): TGCAGCGTTGACAACTCGGGCCTCCAAGAGACCCAGTTCTTC. Its translation is CSVDNSGLQETQFF.

The chain carries TRBV13 and TRBJ2-6, with D unclear. Trimming took off 4 bases at V and 3 bases at J, with 7 bases between the two ends. The CDR3 is 14 amino acids. Germline CDR1 and CDR2: PRHDT and FYEKMQ (reference sequence). The CDR3 protein is CASSSSVGANVLTF. The CDR3, as DNA: TGTGCCAGCAGCTCCTCGGTTGGGGCCAACGTCCTGACTTTC.

In DNA form, the CDR3 reads TGTGCCAGCAGTGCTATGGGACGGATCCCTAACTATGGCTACACCTTC. Encoded protein: CASSAMGRIPNYGYTF. The V gene is TRBV2, the J gene TRBJ1-2; D may be TRBD1 (5 bases). Per germline, CDR1 SNHLY and CDR2 FYNNEI. V dropped 4 bases and J dropped 0 bases, with 15 bases sitting between them. This CDR3 has 16 amino acids.

The chain combines TRBV12-3 or TRBV12-4 with TRBJ2-1; 7 nucleotides align to TRBD2. CDR3 size: 15 residues. The CDR3 is CTGSLSGVLYNEQFF. As DNA, the CDR3 is TGTACCGGCAGTCTGAGCGGGGTACTATACAATGAGCAGTTCTTC.